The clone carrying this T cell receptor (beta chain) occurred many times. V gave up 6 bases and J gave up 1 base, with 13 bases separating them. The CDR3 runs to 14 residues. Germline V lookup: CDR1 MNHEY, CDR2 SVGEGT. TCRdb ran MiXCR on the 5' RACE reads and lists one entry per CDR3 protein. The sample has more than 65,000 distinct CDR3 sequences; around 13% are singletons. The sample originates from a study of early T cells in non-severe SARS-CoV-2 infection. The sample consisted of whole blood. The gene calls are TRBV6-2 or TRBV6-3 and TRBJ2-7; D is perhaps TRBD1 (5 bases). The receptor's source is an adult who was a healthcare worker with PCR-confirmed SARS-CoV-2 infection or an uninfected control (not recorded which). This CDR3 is CASSLIDSSYEQYF. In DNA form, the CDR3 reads TGTGCCAGCAGCCTAATCGACAGTTCCTACGAGCAGTACTTC.